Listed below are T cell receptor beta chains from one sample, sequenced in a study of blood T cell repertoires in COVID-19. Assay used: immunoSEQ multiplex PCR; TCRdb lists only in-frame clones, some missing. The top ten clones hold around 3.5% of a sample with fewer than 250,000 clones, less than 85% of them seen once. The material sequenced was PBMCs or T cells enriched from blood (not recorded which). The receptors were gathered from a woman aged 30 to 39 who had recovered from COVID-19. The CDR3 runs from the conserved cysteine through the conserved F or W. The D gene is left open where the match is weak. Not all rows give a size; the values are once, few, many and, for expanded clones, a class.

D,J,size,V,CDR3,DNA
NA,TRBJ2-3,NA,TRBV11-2,CASSSSVDTQYF,TGTGCCAGCAGCTCCTCAGTGGATACGCAGTATTTT
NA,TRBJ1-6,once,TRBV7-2,CASSSFGQNNNSPLHF,TGTGCCAGCAGCTCCTTCGGACAGAATAATAATTCACCCCTCCACTTT
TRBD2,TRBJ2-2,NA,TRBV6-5,CASLRGDTGELFF,TGTGCCAGCCTTCGGGGGGATACCGGGGAGCTGTTTTTT
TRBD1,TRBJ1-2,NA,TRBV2,CASSGRSGTGGGYTF,TGTGCCAGCAGCGGAAGGTCCGGGACAGGGGGTGGCTACACCTTC
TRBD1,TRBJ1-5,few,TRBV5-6,CASSATGGVGNQPQHF,TGTGCCAGCAGCGCGACAGGGGGTGTAGGCAATCAGCCCCAGCATTTT
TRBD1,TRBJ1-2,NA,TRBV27,CASSSDPGTGFGYTF,TGTGCCAGCAGTTCCGACCCAGGGACAGGGTTTGGCTACACCTTC
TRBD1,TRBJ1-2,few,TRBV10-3,CAIRGTGDDGYTF,TGTGCCATCAGAGGGACAGGGGATGATGGCTACACCTTC
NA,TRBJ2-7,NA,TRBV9,CASSVSGGRDEQYF,TGTGCCAGCAGCGTATCGGGGGGCCGGGACGAGCAGTACTTC
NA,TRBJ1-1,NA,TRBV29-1,CSVEGRLNTEAFF,TGCAGCGTTGAAGGCCGGTTGAACACTGAAGCTTTCTTT
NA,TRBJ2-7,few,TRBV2,CASVRQGNDEQYF,TGTGCCAGTGTGAGGCAGGGTAATGACGAGCAGTACTTC
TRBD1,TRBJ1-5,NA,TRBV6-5,CASSPRQGSNQPQHF,TGTGCCAGCAGTCCACGACAGGGCAGCAATCAGCCCCAGCATTTT
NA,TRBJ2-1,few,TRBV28,CASSFEGEGHNEQFF,TGTGCCAGCAGTTTCGAGGGGGAGGGCCACAATGAGCAGTTCTTC
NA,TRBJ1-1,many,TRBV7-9,CASSLRQNTEAFF,TGTGCCAGCAGCTTAAGACAAAACACTGAAGCTTTCTTT
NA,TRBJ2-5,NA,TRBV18,CASSPTTAQETQYF,TGTGCCAGCTCACCAACGACAGCACAAGAGACCCAGTACTTC
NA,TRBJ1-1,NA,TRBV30,CAWRGGGFGPNTEAFF,TGTGCCTGGAGGGGAGGGGGGTTCGGCCCCAACACTGAAGCTTTCTTT
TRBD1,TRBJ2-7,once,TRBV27,CASSAGQGQAYEQYF,TGTGCCAGCAGTGCCGGACAGGGACAGGCCTACGAGCAGTACTTC
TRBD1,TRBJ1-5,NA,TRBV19,CASSMPGGYSNQPQHF,TGTGCCAGTAGTATGCCAGGGGGTTATAGCAATCAGCCCCAGCATTTT
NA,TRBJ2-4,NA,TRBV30,CAWSRQEKNIQYF,TGTGCCTGGAGTAGACAGGAAAAAAACATTCAGTACTTC
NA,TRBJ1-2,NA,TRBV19,CASSPSPYGYTF,TGTGCCAGTAGTCCGTCCCCCTATGGCTACACCTTC
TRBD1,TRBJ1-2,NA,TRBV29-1,CSVDGAGGFNYGYTF,TGCAGCGTTGATGGGGCAGGGGGCTTTAACTATGGCTACACCTTC
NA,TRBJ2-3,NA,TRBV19,CASSTTLIADTQYF,TGTGCCAGTAGTACCACCCTTATAGCGGATACGCAGTATTTT
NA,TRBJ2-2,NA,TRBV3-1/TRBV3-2,CASSSRGYTGELFF,TGTGCCAGCAGTTCGCGAGGTTACACCGGGGAGCTGTTTTTT
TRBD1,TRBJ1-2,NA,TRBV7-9,CASSAETGGGYGYTF,TGTGCCAGCAGCGCTGAAACAGGGGGCGGATATGGCTACACCTTC
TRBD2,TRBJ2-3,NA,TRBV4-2,CASSLEATSGGAGDTQYF,TGTGCCAGCAGCCTCGAAGCGACTAGCGGGGGGGCAGGAGATACGCAGTATTTT
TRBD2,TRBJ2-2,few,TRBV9,CASSVTLFTGLAGLTGELFF,TGTGCCAGCAGCGTGACCCTTTTTACGGGACTAGCGGGACTCACCGGGGAGCTGTTTTTT
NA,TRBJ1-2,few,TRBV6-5,CASSYRRGRGYTF,TGTGCCAGCAGTTACCGACGGGGAAGGGGCTACACCTTC
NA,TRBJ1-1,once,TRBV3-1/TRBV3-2,CASSQDRVRGNTEAFF,TGTGCCAGCAGCCAAGATCGGGTTAGGGGGAACACTGAAGCTTTCTTT
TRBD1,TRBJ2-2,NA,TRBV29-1,CSASTSIWDRGSSGELFF,TGCAGCGCATCCACCAGCATTTGGGACAGGGGTAGCTCCGGGGAGCTGTTTTTT
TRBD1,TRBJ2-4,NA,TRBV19,CASSRQPRDRVENIQYF,TGTGCCAGTAGTAGGCAACCGAGGGACAGGGTGGAAAACATTCAGTACTTC
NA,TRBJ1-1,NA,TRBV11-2,CASSPAGTTLGTEAFF,TGTGCCAGCAGCCCGGCCGGGACAACCTTAGGGACTGAAGCTTTCTTT
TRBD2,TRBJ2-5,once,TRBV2,CASRAGTSGRETQYF,TGTGCCAGCCGCGCCGGGACTAGCGGGAGGGAGACCCAGTACTTC
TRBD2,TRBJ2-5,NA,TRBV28,CASGRAGGQETQYF,TGTGCCAGCGGAAGAGCGGGGGGGCAGGAGACCCAGTACTTC
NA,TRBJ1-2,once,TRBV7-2,CASSALGGGVYGYTF,TGTGCCAGCAGCGCGCTAGGTGGAGGGGTCTATGGCTACACCTTC
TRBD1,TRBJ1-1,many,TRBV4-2,CASSQGGQSTEAFF,TGTGCCAGCAGCCAAGGGGGACAGAGCACTGAAGCTTTCTTT
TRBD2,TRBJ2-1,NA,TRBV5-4,CASSFLAGSNEQFF,TGTGCCAGCAGCTTCCTAGCGGGTTCCAATGAGCAGTTCTTC
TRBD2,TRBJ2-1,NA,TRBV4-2,CASSHSGRGNEQFF,TGTGCCAGCAGCCACAGCGGGAGAGGGAATGAGCAGTTCTTC
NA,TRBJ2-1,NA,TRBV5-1,CASSLSGVGLNEQFF,TGCGCCAGCAGCTTGTCCGGGGTCGGGTTAAATGAGCAGTTCTTC
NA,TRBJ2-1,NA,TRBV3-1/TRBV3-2,CASSQLLVRVHEQFF,TGTGCCAGCAGCCAGCTCCTCGTCCGCGTCCATGAGCAGTTCTTC
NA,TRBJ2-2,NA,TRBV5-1,CASSSGQTNTGELFF,TGCGCCAGCAGCTCCGGACAGACGAACACCGGGGAGCTGTTTTTT
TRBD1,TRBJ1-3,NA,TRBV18,CASSPYRDSSGNTIYF,TGTGCCAGCTCACCATACCGGGACAGCTCTGGAAACACCATATATTTT
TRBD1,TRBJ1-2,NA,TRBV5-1,CASSHGDRPLGYTF,TGCGCCAGCAGCCACGGGGACAGGCCTCTTGGGTACACCTTC
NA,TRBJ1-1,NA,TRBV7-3,CASSLTRGMNTEAFF,TGTGCCAGCAGCTTAACTCGGGGGATGAACACTGAAGCTTTCTTT
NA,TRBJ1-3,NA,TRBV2,CASRGGEGLRNTIYF,TGTGCCAGCAGGGGAGGCGAGGGTCTAAGAAACACCATATATTTT
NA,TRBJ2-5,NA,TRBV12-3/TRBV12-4,CASSHKKTQYF,TGTGCCAGCAGCCACAAAAAGACCCAGTACTTC
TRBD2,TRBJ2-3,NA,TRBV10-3,CASGLAGTDTQYF,TGTGCCTCGGGACTAGCGGGAACAGATACGCAGTATTTT
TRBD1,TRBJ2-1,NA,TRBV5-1,CASSSEGQVSNEQFF,TGCGCCAGCAGCTCGGAGGGACAGGTCTCCAATGAGCAGTTCTTC
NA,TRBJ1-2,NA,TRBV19,CASSIGGTAAVIYGYTF,TGTGCCAGTAGTATCGGAGGCACAGCTGCCGTGATCTATGGCTACACCTTC
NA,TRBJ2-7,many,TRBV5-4,CASSPTRGHGYEQYF,TGTGCCAGCAGTCCAACGCGGGGGCACGGGTACGAGCAGTACTTC
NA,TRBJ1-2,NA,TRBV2,CASKRHLNRSNYGYTF,TGTGCCAGCAAGAGACATCTTAACCGGTCTAACTATGGCTACACCTTC
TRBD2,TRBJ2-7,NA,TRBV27,CASSPSGRLAGSSYEQYF,TGTGCCAGCAGTCCCTCGGGACGACTAGCGGGATCCTCCTACGAGCAGTACTTC
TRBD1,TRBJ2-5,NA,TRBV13,CASSPGGRGETQYF,TGTGCCAGCAGCCCAGGGGGACGAGGGGAGACCCAGTACTTC
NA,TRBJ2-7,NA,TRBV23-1,CASSQYNRAGDYEQYF,TGCGCCAGCAGTCAATACAACAGGGCCGGGGATTACGAGCAGTACTTC
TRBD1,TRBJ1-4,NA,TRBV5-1,CASSLAQGGFKGNEKLFF,TGCGCCAGCAGCTTGGCCCAGGGGGGTTTTAAAGGAAATGAAAAACTGTTTTTT
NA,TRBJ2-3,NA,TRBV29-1,CSLLGLKETGVLTDTQYF,TGCAGTTTACTTGGCTTAAAGGAAACCGGGGTCCTTACAGATACGCAGTATTTT
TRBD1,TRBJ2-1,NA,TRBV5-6,CASSLQGSYNEQFF,TGTGCCAGCAGCCTACAGGGGTCCTACAATGAGCAGTTCTTC
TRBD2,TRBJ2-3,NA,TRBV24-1,CATSVGTSGRGADTQYF,TGTGCCACCAGTGTCGGGACTAGCGGGAGAGGTGCAGATACGCAGTATTTT
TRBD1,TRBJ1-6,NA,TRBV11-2,CASSPQGLGNSPLHF,TGTGCCAGCAGCCCACAGGGGCTGGGCAATTCACCCCTCCACTTT
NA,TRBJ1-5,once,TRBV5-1,CASRVTWGPDQPQHF,TGCGCCAGCAGGGTTACCTGGGGGCCCGATCAGCCCCAGCATTTT
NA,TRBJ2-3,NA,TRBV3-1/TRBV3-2,CASSSRGTQYF,TGTGCCAGCAGCTCGCGGGGTACGCAGTATTTT